A single sample gave rise to the 8 T cell receptor beta chains below, sequenced in a study of blood T cell repertoires in COVID-19. The repertoire was sequenced with immunoSEQ multiplex PCR; TCRdb's copy has only in-frame clones and lacks some. The sample holds a few hundred thousand clones, about 90% seen once. Input material: PBMCs or T cells enriched from blood (not recorded which). Receptors originate from a woman aged 25 to 39 who had recovered from COVID-19.

The chain links TRBV18 to TRBJ1-6; 8 bases are a match to TRBD1. J was trimmed by 7 bases and V by 1 base; bases with no gene match: 0. Germline CDR1 reads KGHSH; CDR2 reads LQKENI. CDR3 size: 14 residues. The CDR3 sequence is CASSPRDRNSPLHF. Written as DNA, the CDR3 is TGTGCCAGCTCACCACGGGACAGGAATTCACCCCTCCACTTT. Full variable domain (outside the CDR3, taken from reference TRBV18 and TRBJ1-6): NAGVMQNPRHLVRRRGQEARLRCSPMKGHSHVYWYRQLPEEGLKFMVYLQKENIIDESGMPKERFSAEFPKEGPSILRIQQVVRGDSAAYFCASSPRDRNSPLHFGNGTRLTVT.

The V call is TRBV3-1 (or the pseudogene TRBV3-2), the J call TRBJ1-3; D is ambiguous. Trimming took 4 bases from V and 2 from J, leaving 9 bases between them. This CDR3 comprises 14 residues. The germline gives CDR1 LGHDT, CDR2 YNNKEL (reference sequence). CDR3 protein: CASSRGGTGNTIYF. CDR3 coding DNA: TGTGCCAGCAGCCGGGGAGGAACTGGAAACACCATATATTTT.

V usage is TRBV4-2 and J usage is TRBJ2-7; 9 bases are shared with TRBD2. The CDR3 is made up of 18 amino acids. Losses at the gene ends were 0 bases for V and 1 base for J; bases not matched to a gene: 10. The germline CDR1 and CDR2 sequences are LGHNA and YNFKEQ. DNA of the CDR3: TGTGCCAGCAGCCAAGAGGATGGTAGCGGGAGTCGGTCCTACGAGCAGTACTTC. Translating gives CASSQEDGSGSRSYEQYF.

V usage is TRBV10-3 and J usage is TRBJ1-2, with 7 bases lining up with TRBD1. Germline values: CDR1 ENHRY, CDR2 SYGVKD. The V gene end was trimmed by 8 bases and the J gene end by 0 bases; junction bases not matched to a gene: 3. The CDR3 extends over 13 amino acids. The CDR3 DNA reads as TGTGCCATCGGGACAGCTACTAACTATGGCTACACCTTC. It specifies CAIGTATNYGYTF.

CDR3 in DNA: TGTGCCAGCAGTTACGGGGAGGGCATTCAGTACTTC. Its translation is CASSYGEGIQYF. The chain joins TRBV6-6 to TRBJ2-4; TRBD2 aligns across 7 bases. This CDR3 comprises 12 residues. Trimming cost V 2 bases and J 9 bases; bases outside gene matches: 1. Germline V gene lookup returns CDR1 MNHNY and CDR2 SVGAGI (reference sequence).

This clone was observed once. The rearrangement joins TRBV7-9 to TRBJ1-3, with 8 positions matching TRBD1. J was trimmed by 0 bases and V by 5 bases; bases with no gene match: 6. CDR1 is SEHNR, CDR2 FQNEAQ, per germline (reference sequence). This CDR3 comprises 16 residues. The CDR3 nucleotides are TGTGCCAGCAGCCACAGGGGGGACAGCTCTGGAAACACCATATATTTT. As protein: CASSHRGDSSGNTIYF.

Here the CDR3 reads CASSLSRTGPGELFF. Written as DNA, the CDR3 is TGTGCCAGCAGCTTGTCACGGACAGGGCCCGGGGAGCTGTTTTTT. The chain carries TRBV5-8 and TRBJ2-2; TRBD1 matches 8 bases. CDR1 and CDR2 from the germline V gene are SGHTS and YDEGEE. With 1 base clipped from V and 6 bases from J, the junction kept 5 bases outside the gene matches. The length of the CDR3 is 15 residues.

This clone has more than one count but fewer than ten. The chain joins TRBV27 to TRBJ1-4; D may be TRBD1 (6 bases). V was pared by 4 bases and J by 8 bases, with 14 bases between. The germline V gene encodes CDR1 MNHEY and CDR2 SMNVEV (reference sequence). There are 14 residues in the CDR3. CDR3 nucleotides: TGTGCCAGCAGTTACGACAGGAGAAACGAAAAACTGTTTTTT. Amino acids: CASSYDRRNEKLFF.